These T cell receptor beta chains were read from a single sample in a study of CXCR3-negative and CXCR3-positive naive CD8 T cells. Each CDR3 protein gets one entry in TCRdb, which reprocessed the 5' RACE reads and gives no DNA. The sample totals about 140,000 distinct CDR3 sequences; its top ten clones hold around 0.37%. Sequencing input: naive CXCR3+ CD8+ T cells from blood. These receptors were obtained from a human donor in good health. Some clones in this sample may be carry-over from other donors' samples. CDR3s include the opening cysteine and the closing phenylalanine or tryptophan. Fields, in order: J gene, V gene, CDR3 protein.

TRBJ2-7 | TRBV29-1 | CSVVGFGTDSYYEQYF
TRBJ1-1 | TRBV19 | CASSIVLWVLHLNTEAFF
TRBJ2-7 | TRBV5-1 | CASSPGTGSSYEQYF
TRBJ2-7 | TRBV7-6 | CASSLGGGPYYEQYF
TRBJ2-3 | TRBV12-3/TRBV12-4 | CASSLKGTGLLTDTQYF
TRBJ2-1 | TRBV12-3/TRBV12-4 | CASKLGKNEQFF
TRBJ2-7 | TRBV20-1 | CSARDRAGPSYEQYF
TRBJ2-1 | TRBV6-6 | CASSYTTSLGENNEQFF
TRBJ1-6 | TRBV9 | CASSADDSGNLASPLHF
TRBJ2-7 | TRBV5-1 | CASSLEAAGASYEQYF
TRBJ2-7 | TRBV3-1 | CASSPMTGPVYEQYF
TRBJ2-3 | TRBV7-3 | CASSLSPTDTQYF
TRBJ2-5 | TRBV10-3 | CAISDEETQYF
TRBJ2-2 | TRBV28 | CASSPLSRAWGTGELFF
TRBJ1-1 | TRBV15 | CATSRDRAGDVEAFF
TRBJ2-1 | TRBV15 | CATSRDLAGVQFF
TRBJ2-5 | TRBV7-2 | CASSGNPSETQYF